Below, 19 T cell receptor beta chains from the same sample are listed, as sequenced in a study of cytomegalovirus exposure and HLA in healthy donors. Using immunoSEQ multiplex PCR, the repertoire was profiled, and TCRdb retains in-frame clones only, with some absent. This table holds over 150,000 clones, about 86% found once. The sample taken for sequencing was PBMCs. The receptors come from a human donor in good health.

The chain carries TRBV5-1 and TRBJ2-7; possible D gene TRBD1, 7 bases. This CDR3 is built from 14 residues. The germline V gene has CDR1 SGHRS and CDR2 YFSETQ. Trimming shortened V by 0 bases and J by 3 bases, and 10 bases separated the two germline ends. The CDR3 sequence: CASSLAQGGYEQYF. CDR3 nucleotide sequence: TGCGCCAGCAGCTTGGCCCAGGGGGGCTACGAGCAGTACTTC.

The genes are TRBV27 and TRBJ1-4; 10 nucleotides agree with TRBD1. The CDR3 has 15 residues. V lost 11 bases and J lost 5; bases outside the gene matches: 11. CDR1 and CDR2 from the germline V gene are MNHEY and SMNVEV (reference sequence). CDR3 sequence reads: CAGMGAGQGNEKLFF. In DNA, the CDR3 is TGTGCCGGGATGGGGGCGGGACAGGGGAATGAAAAACTGTTTTTT.

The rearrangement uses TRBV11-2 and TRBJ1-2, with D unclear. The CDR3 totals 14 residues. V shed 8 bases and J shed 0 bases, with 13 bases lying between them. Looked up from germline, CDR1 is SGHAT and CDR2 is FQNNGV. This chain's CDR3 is CASAPYASNYGYTF. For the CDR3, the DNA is TGTGCCAGCGCCCCCTACGCCTCTAACTATGGCTACACCTTC.

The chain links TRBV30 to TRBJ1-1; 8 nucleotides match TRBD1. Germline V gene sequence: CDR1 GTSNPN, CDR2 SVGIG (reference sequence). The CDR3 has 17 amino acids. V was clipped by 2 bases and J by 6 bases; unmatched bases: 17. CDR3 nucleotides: TGTGCCTGGAGTACCCTTGACAGGGGCCGCTCGAGGGCTGAAGCTTTCTTT. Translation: CAWSTLDRGRSRAEAFF.

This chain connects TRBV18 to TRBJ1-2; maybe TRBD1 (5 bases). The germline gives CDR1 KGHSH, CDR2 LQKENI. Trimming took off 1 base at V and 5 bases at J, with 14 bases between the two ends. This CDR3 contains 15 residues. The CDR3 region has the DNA TGTGCCAGCTCACCACAGTTCGGGACTGGTTATGGCTACACCTTC. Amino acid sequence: CASSPQFGTGYGYTF.

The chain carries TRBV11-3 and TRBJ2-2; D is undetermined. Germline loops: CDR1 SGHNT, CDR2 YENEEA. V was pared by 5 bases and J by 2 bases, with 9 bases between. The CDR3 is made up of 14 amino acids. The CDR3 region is CASSPRLNTGELFF. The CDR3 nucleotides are TGTGCCAGCAGCCCGAGATTAAACACCGGGGAGCTGTTTTTT.

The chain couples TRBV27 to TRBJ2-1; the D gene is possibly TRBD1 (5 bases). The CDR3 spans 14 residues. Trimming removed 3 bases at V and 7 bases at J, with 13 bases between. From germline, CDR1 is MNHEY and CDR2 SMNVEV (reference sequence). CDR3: CASSFPGNVNEQFF. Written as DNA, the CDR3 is TGTGCCAGCAGTTTCCCAGGGAATGTGAATGAGCAGTTCTTC.

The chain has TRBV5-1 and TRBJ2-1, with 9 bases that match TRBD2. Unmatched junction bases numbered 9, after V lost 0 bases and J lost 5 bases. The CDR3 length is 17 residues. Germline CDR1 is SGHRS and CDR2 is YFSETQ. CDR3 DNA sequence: TGCGCCAGCAGCTTGGGTAGCTGGCTAGCGGGAAACAATGAGCAGTTCTTC. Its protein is CASSLGSWLAGNNEQFF.

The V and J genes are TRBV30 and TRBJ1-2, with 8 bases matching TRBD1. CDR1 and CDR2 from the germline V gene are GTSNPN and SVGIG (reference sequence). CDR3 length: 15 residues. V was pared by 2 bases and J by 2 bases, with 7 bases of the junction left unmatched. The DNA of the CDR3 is TGTGCCTGGAGTCTTATGAGACAGGGGAACTATGGCTACACCTTC. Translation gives CAWSLMRQGNYGYTF.

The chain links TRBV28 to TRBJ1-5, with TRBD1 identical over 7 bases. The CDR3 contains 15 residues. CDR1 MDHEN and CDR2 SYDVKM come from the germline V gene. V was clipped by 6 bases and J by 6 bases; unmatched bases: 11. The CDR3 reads CASRPRTGGSQPQHF. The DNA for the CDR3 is TGTGCCAGCAGACCTAGGACAGGAGGGAGTCAGCCCCAGCATTTT.

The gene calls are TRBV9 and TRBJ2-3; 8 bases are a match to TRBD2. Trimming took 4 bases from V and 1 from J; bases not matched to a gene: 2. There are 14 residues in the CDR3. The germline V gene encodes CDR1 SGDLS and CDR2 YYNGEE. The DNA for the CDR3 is TGTGCCAGCAGCCCTAGCGGGCGCACAGATACGCAGTATTTT. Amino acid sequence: CASSPSGRTDTQYF.

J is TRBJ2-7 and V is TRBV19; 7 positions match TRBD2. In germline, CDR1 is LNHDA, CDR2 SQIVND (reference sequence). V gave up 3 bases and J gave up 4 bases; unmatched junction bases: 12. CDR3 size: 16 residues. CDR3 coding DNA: TGTGCCAGTAGTATCAGCACCTCGGGACTAAGTTACGAGCAGTACTTC. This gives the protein CASSISTSGLSYEQYF.

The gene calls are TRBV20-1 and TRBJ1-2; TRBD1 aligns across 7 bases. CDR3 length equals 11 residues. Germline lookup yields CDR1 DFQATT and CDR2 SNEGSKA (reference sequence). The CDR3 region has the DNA TGCAGGGCACAGGGGTTCCATGGCTACACCTTC. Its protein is CRAQGFHGYTF.

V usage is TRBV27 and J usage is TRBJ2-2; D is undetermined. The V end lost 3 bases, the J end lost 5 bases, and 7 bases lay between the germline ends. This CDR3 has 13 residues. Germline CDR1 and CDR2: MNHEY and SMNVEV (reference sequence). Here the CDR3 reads CASSLRWTGELFF. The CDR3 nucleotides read TGTGCCAGCAGTTTGCGATGGACCGGGGAGCTGTTTTTT.

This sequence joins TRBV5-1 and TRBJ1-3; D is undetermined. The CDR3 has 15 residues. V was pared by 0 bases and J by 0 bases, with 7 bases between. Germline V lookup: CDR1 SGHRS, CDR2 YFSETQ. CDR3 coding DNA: TGCGCCAGCAGCTTGGCCTCAGGCTCTGGAAACACCATATATTTT. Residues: CASSLASGSGNTIYF.

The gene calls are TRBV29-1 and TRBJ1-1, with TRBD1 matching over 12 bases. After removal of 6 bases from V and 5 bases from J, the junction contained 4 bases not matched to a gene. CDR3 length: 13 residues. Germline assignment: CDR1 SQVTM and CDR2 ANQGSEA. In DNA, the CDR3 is TGCAGCGTGGGACAGGGGGCGCGAACTGAAGCTTTCTTT. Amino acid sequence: CSVGQGARTEAFF.

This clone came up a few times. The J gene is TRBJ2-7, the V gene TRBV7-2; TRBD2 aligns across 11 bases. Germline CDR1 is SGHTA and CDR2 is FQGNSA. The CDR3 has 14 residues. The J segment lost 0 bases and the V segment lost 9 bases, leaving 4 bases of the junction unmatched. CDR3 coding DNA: TGTGCCAGTACTACTAGCGGGGGCTCCTACGAGCAGTACTTC. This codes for CASTTSGGSYEQYF.

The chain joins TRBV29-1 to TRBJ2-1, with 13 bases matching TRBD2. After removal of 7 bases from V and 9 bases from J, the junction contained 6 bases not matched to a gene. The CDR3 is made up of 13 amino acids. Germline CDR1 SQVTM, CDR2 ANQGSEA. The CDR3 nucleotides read TGCAGCGCTGGGACTAGCGGGATAGGTGAGCAGTTCTTC. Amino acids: CSAGTSGIGEQFF.

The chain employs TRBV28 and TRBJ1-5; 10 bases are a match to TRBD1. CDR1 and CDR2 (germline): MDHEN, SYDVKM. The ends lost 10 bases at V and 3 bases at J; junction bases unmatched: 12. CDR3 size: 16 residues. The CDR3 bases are TGTGCCACTCGTTACCCGGGACAGGGGAACAATCAGCCCCAGCATTTT. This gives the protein CATRYPGQGNNQPQHF.